This TCR beta chain was captured in a study of blood T cell repertoires in COVID-19. Study-wide background: The origin of the acute and convalescent COVID-19 samples was the United States, Italy and Spain. T cells, B-cell-depleted T cells, or PBMCs supplied cDNA or gDNA.

TCRdb's copy holds only in-frame clones and misses some; the assay was immunoSEQ multiplex PCR. This repertoire shows more than 200,000 clones, under 95% found once; its top ten account for around 2%. Trimming shortened V by 2 bases and J by 0 bases, and 9 bases separated the two germline ends. In germline, CDR1 is SGHNT, CDR2 YYREEE (reference sequence). The CDR3 totals 15 residues. Sequencing was performed on PBMCs or T cells enriched from blood (not recorded which). The J gene is TRBJ1-3, the V gene TRBV5-4; D perhaps matches TRBD1 (5 bases). The receptor's source is a woman aged 18-30 years who had recovered from COVID-19. CDR3 in DNA: TGTGCCAGCAGCTTTCAGGGATACTCTGGAAACACCATATATTTT. The encoded protein is CASSFQGYSGNTIYF.